Below are 16 T cell receptor beta chains sequenced from a single sample in a study of T cell repertoires in ileal Crohn's disease. Some clones are missing from TCRdb's copy, which holds only in-frame ones; the method was immunoSEQ multiplex PCR. The sample lists about 14,000 clones, about 85% occurring once. Sequenced input: ileal tissue. The origin of the receptors is an adult with Crohn's disease.

This clone occurred once. The chain joins TRBV21-1 to TRBJ2-7; the table's D gene call, TRBD1, was not cross checked with the DNA. TRBV21-1 is described as a pseudogene. CDR3 size: 18 residues. For the CDR3, the DNA is TGTGCCAGCAGCAAAGAAGGGGGACAGGGGGCCGATACCTACGAGCAGTACTTC. Its translation is CASSKEGGQGADTYEQYF.

With regard to this clone: At one boundary the junction diverges from the germline segment, which might be a read error. The rearrangement joins TRBV7-7 to TRBJ2-1; tentatively, D is TRBD1 (5 bases). The CDR3 is made up of 13 amino acids. Germline CDR1 reads SSHAT; CDR2 reads FNYEAQ (reference sequence). The CDR3 protein is CASSLAGIDEQFF. As DNA, the CDR3 is TGTGCTAGCAGCTTGGCAGGGATCGATGAGCAGTTCTTC.

The chain employs TRBV7-2 and TRBJ1-2; 11 positions agree with TRBD1. This CDR3 comprises 16 residues. Germline V gene lookup returns CDR1 SGHTA and CDR2 FQGNSA. Losses at the gene ends were 5 bases for V and 6 bases for J; bases not matched to a gene: 11. Here the CDR3 DNA reads TGTGCCAGCAGCGCACCGGGACAGGGGGGGGAAAATGGCTACACCTTC. As protein: CASSAPGQGGENGYTF.

In nucleotides, the CDR3 is TGCGCCAGCAGCTTATCAGCGGGAGAGACCTACGAGCAGTACTTC. It translates to CASSLSAGETYEQYF. V gene TRBV5-1 combines with J gene TRBJ2-7, with 8 bases matching TRBD2. In germline, CDR1 is SGHRS, CDR2 YFSETQ. The trim removed 2 bases at V and 2 bases at J, leaving 6 bases unmatched. This CDR3 is built from 15 residues. The full variable domain, rest sourced from reference TRBV5-1 and TRBJ2-7, is KAGVTQTPRYLIKTRGQQVTLSCSPISGHRSVSWYQQTPGQGLQFLFEYFSETQRNKGNFPGRFSGRQFSNSRSEMNVSTLELGDSALYLCASSLSAGETYEQYFGPGTRLTVT.

V and J are TRBV5-4 and TRBJ2-5; 16 nucleotides align to TRBD2. The CDR3 consists of 17 residues. The germline gives CDR1 SGHNT, CDR2 YYREEE (reference sequence). With 2 bases clipped from V and 6 bases from J, the junction kept 7 bases outside the gene matches. Here the CDR3 reads CASSLPGLAGGPQTQYF. CDR3 sequence (DNA): TGTGCCAGCAGCTTACCGGGACTAGCGGGGGGGCCTCAGACCCAGTACTTC.

V usage is TRBV5-1 and J usage is TRBJ2-3, with 7 positions matching TRBD1. CDR1 is SGHRS and CDR2 is YFSETQ in the germline V gene. The CDR3 covers 15 residues. The chain's CDR3 is CASSTGTESTDTQYF. As DNA, the CDR3 is TGCGCTTCGAGTACCGGGACAGAGAGCACAGATACGCAGTATTTT. Using reference TRBV5-1 and TRBJ2-3 for the parts outside the CDR3, the full variable domain is KAGVTQTPRYLIKTRGQQVTLSCSPISGHRSVSWYQQTPGQGLQFLFEYFSETQRNKGNFPGRFSGRQFSNSRSEMNVSTLELGDSALYLCASSTGTESTDTQYFGPGTRLTVL.

The V gene is TRBV11-2, the J gene TRBJ2-7; D not certain. Germline-derived CDR1 and CDR2 are SGHAT and FQNNGV. The V end lost 5 bases, the J end lost 3 bases, and 17 bases lay between the germline ends. The length of the CDR3 is 15 residues. As DNA, the CDR3 is TGTGCCAGCAGCGAAGCGTCATCCGGATTCTACGAGCAGTACTTC. The encoded protein is CASSEASSGFYEQYF.

This chain connects TRBV5-1 to TRBJ1-6; D unclear. Germline V gives CDR1 SGHRS, CDR2 YFSETQ. The CDR3 length is 15 residues. Trimming stripped 5 bases from V and 4 bases from J, with 13 bases between. CDR3 loop: CASRTTGSYNSPLHF. CDR3 nucleotides: TGCGCCAGCAGAACGACCGGGAGTTATAATTCACCCCTCCACTTT.

V is TRBV21-1 and J is TRBJ1-3; the D call of TRBD1 is as the table states it, not checked on the DNA. TRBV21-1 is a listed pseudogene. The CDR3 loop spans 18 amino acids. The CDR3 DNA reads TGTGCCAGCAGCTCGGGACAGGTGACAATTCCATCTGGAAACACCATATATTTT. Residues: CASSSGQVTIPSGNTIYF.

The CDR3 nucleotides read TGTGCCAGCAGGCCCTCGGGAGATGACGGGGGCTACACCTTC. Protein product: CASRPSGDDGGYTF. The rearrangement uses TRBV28 and TRBJ1-2; D gene unclear. This CDR3 is 14 amino acids long. V was cut by 6 bases and J by 8 bases, with 19 bases left in between. Germline lookup yields CDR1 MDHEN and CDR2 SYDVKM.

V usage is TRBV19 and J usage is TRBJ1-1; D unresolved. The germline V gene has CDR1 LNHDA and CDR2 SQIVND (reference sequence). The CDR3 is 14 residues long. V was cut by 3 bases and J by 7 bases, with 15 bases left in between. The DNA of the CDR3 is TGTGCCAGTAGTATGGAGGGAACTGGGATTGAAGCTTTCTTT. Its protein product is CASSMEGTGIEAFF.

The V gene is TRBV19, the J gene TRBJ2-1, with 8 bases matching TRBD2. CDR3 length: 15 amino acids. The germline V gene encodes CDR1 LNHDA and CDR2 SQIVND (reference sequence). Trimming at V came to 3 bases and at J to 5 bases, leaving 6 bases not matched to a gene. The CDR3 is CASSIRGLDNNEQFF. The DNA for the CDR3 is TGTGCCAGTAGTATCAGGGGACTAGACAACAATGAGCAGTTCTTC.

This chain links TRBV10-3 with TRBJ1-1, with unresolved D. Germline-derived CDR1 and CDR2 are ENHRY and SYGVKD. CDR3 size: 13 residues. V lost 0 bases, J lost 5 bases, and 7 bases lay in between. The CDR3 loop reads CAISESRGTEAFF. CDR3 coding DNA: TGTGCCATCAGTGAGTCGCGGGGAACTGAAGCTTTCTTT.

The chain employs TRBV30 and TRBJ2-5, with 7 bases lining up with TRBD1. The germline V gene has CDR1 GTSNPN and CDR2 SVGIG (reference sequence). The ends lost 1 base at V and 5 bases at J; junction bases unmatched: 7. The CDR3 has 14 amino acids. The CDR3 sequence: CAWSGQGGYETQYF. CDR3 nucleotide sequence: TGTGCCTGGAGTGGACAGGGCGGATATGAGACCCAGTACTTC.

The V call is TRBV10-3, the J call TRBJ2-7; 7 positions agree with TRBD1. Losses at the gene ends were 10 bases for V and 5 bases for J; bases not matched to a gene: 5. The CDR3 is made up of 11 amino acids. Germline lookup yields CDR1 ENHRY and CDR2 SYGVKD. Written as DNA, the CDR3 is TGTGCCACTACAGGGGACCACGAGCAGTACTTC. Protein: CATTGDHEQYF.

The chain couples TRBV6-1 to TRBJ2-1; TRBD1 agrees at 7 bases. CDR3 size: 14 residues. Trimming took 6 bases from V and 7 from J; bases not matched to a gene: 9. Germline CDR1 reads MNHNS; CDR2 reads SASEGT. The CDR3 loop is CASRDRQGTNEQFF. CDR3 in DNA: TGTGCCAGCAGAGATCGACAGGGAACGAATGAGCAGTTCTTC.